Listed below are T cell receptor beta chains from one sample, sequenced in a study of molecular identifiers for immune sequencing clone quantification. TCRdb passed the PCR reads through MiXCR, listing each CDR3 protein once. Seen here are over 600,000 distinct CDR3 sequences, less than 20% observed once, and the top ten hold roughly 0.85%. Sequencing was done on a sample of naive CD8+ T cells from blood, with Jurkat cell RNA spiked in. The receptors originated from a human donor in good health. Some libraries in this study had Jurkat cell RNA spiked in. The CDR3 runs from the conserved cysteine through the conserved F or W.

cdr3_aa,v_call,j_call
CASRPAGTSGYNEQFF,TRBV6-5,TRBJ2-1
CASSADSFYTF,TRBV12-3/TRBV12-4,TRBJ1-2
CASNNDRVSTDTQYF,TRBV9,TRBJ2-3
CASSQDGGAYNEQFF,TRBV4-3,TRBJ2-1
CASSPGTSESYEQYF,TRBV18,TRBJ2-7
CSVEGGARLNTEAFF,TRBV29-1,TRBJ1-1
CSARDLLAGLPYEQYF,TRBV20-1,TRBJ2-7
CASSYSLSGQPSFEQYF,TRBV6-2/TRBV6-3,TRBJ2-7
CASRPIAPRHEQYF,TRBV27,TRBJ2-7
CSVWTAGTGNTTYF,TRBV29-1,TRBJ1-3
CASSSEGDQETQYF,TRBV11-3,TRBJ2-5
CASSSTTFRDRGFNYNEQFF,TRBV7-9,TRBJ2-1
CASSTTGHNQPQHF,TRBV5-6,TRBJ1-5
CASSATGYEQFF,TRBV19,TRBJ2-1
CSARDVRDLTQGWYF,TRBV20-1,TRBJ2-7
CATSRARGLVDEKLFF,TRBV15,TRBJ1-4
CASSLPENNEQFF,TRBV7-9,TRBJ2-1
CASSSRGQGDLGYTEAFF,TRBV7-9,TRBJ1-1
CAGSRPGAEQYF,TRBV7-3,TRBJ2-7
CSANTLGGMDTQYF,TRBV20-1,TRBJ2-3
CSAPGGPLGYTF,TRBV29-1,TRBJ1-2
CASSTLPQGAEETQYF,TRBV19,TRBJ2-5
CATSRTGGGEKLFF,TRBV15,TRBJ1-4
CASSAHSGTSSYEQYF,TRBV7-2,TRBJ2-7
CASSADQETQYF,TRBV9,TRBJ2-5
CSAPSREGVEAFF,TRBV20-1,TRBJ1-1
CASSYTHPTPQSLLAGYTF,TRBV6-5,TRBJ1-2
CASSLDLAGVGTDTQYF,TRBV11-2,TRBJ2-3
CARGSVMNTEAFF,TRBV2,TRBJ1-1
CASSLILSGNHEQYF,TRBV27,TRBJ2-7
CASSQDPLVWDHTNTEAFF,TRBV3-1,TRBJ1-1
CASSIASTDTQYF,TRBV19,TRBJ2-3
CASTLSGTEIATDTQYF,TRBV6-2/TRBV6-3,TRBJ2-3
CASSPVPGQGSPSNTGELFF,TRBV5-1,TRBJ2-2
CASSWGDRGFNEQYF,TRBV19,TRBJ2-7
CASTPGRTSGDSSYNEQFF,TRBV19,TRBJ2-1
CATSDGTTRQYF,TRBV24-1,TRBJ2-7
CASSTPPEAFF,TRBV19,TRBJ1-1
CASSPGLAASMRGTQYF,TRBV7-2,TRBJ2-3
CASSQTGGTPNYGYTF,TRBV3-1,TRBJ1-2
CASSLGLGGTQPQHF,TRBV12-3/TRBV12-4,TRBJ1-5
CASSLGPGGYGQPQHF,TRBV11-2,TRBJ1-5
CASSFFRGGPESTQYF,TRBV12-3/TRBV12-4,TRBJ2-3